This T cell receptor beta chain originates from a study of cytomegalovirus exposure and HLA in healthy donors. The PCR contained 60 Vbeta and 13 Jbeta primers. Libraries were prepared by immunoSEQ multiplex PCR; TCRdb keeps only in-frame clonotypes and omits some of them. The sample includes some 180,000 clones, 70% to 80% of them seen just once. Trimming stripped 4 bases from V and 4 bases from J, with 20 bases between. The length of the CDR3 is 17 residues. Germline lookup yields CDR1 MDHEN and CDR2 SYDVKM. The sequence was obtained from a woman under 40 in good health and CMV-seropositive. The V gene is TRBV28, the J gene TRBJ1-5; D ambiguous. Sequenced input: PBMCs. This CDR3 is CASSSIPPPNKNQPQHF. The CDR3 coding sequence is TGTGCCAGCAGTTCCATACCCCCGCCTAATAAAAATCAGCCCCAGCATTTT.